These T cell receptor beta chains were read from a single sample in a study of blood T cell repertoires in COVID-19. Generated by immunoSEQ multiplex PCR, the TCRdb table keeps only in-frame clones and is missing some. Among tens of thousands of clones, 91% were seen once, and the ten largest hold about 9.1%. The material sequenced was peripheral blood. The receptors come from a human donor in a cohort sampled during active COVID-19. CDR3s include the opening cysteine and the closing phenylalanine or tryptophan. The order of the fields is CDR3 DNA, CDR3 protein, V gene, D gene, J gene, clone size. The D gene is left open where the match is weak. Only part of the rows carry a size: once, few, many, or a class if the clone is expanded.

cdr3_nt: TGTGCCTGGAGCTCGTACAGGTATGAGCAGTACTTC; cdr3_aa: CAWSSYRYEQYF; v_call: TRBV30; d_call: -; j_call: TRBJ2-7; clone_size: -
cdr3_nt: TGTGCCATCAGTGAGGAGAAGCGGGGGGGCCAAGAGACCCAGTACTTC; cdr3_aa: CAISEEKRGGQETQYF; v_call: TRBV10-3; d_call: TRBD2; j_call: TRBJ2-5; clone_size: -
cdr3_nt: TGTGGTAAGCAGGGGACAGATTATAGCAATCAGCCCCAGCATTTT; cdr3_aa: CGKQGTDYSNQPQHF; v_call: TRBV2; d_call: TRBD1; j_call: TRBJ1-5; clone_size: -
cdr3_nt: TGCAGCGACCGGGACAGCTCCTACAATGAGCAGTTCTTC; cdr3_aa: CSDRDSSYNEQFF; v_call: TRBV29-1; d_call: TRBD1; j_call: TRBJ2-1; clone_size: -
cdr3_nt: TGTGCCAGCAGCGTAGTCGGTACTAGCGCCAACAATGAGCAGTTCTTC; cdr3_aa: CASSVVGTSANNEQFF; v_call: TRBV9; d_call: TRBD2; j_call: TRBJ2-1; clone_size: -
cdr3_nt: TGCAGTGCTAGTCCCCTAGCGGGGCAAAACTACGAGCAGTACTTC; cdr3_aa: CSASPLAGQNYEQYF; v_call: TRBV20-1; d_call: TRBD2; j_call: TRBJ2-7; clone_size: few
cdr3_nt: TGTGCCTGGAGTGTACTGATGGGTTCGGGGGAGGATACGCAGTATTTT; cdr3_aa: CAWSVLMGSGEDTQYF; v_call: TRBV30; d_call: -; j_call: TRBJ2-3; clone_size: -
cdr3_nt: TGTGCCAGCAGCTGGGCTAGCGACCCCTCCTACAATGAGCAGTTCTTC; cdr3_aa: CASSWASDPSYNEQFF; v_call: TRBV7-3; d_call: -; j_call: TRBJ2-1; clone_size: -
cdr3_nt: TGTGCCAGCAGCGCCTGGGAGGCCCGAGGGGCAGAGACCCAGTACTTC; cdr3_aa: CASSAWEARGAETQYF; v_call: TRBV9; d_call: -; j_call: TRBJ2-5; clone_size: -
cdr3_nt: TGTGCCAGCGTCAGTACCTCGAGCACTAGCGGGGGTGGTAGGCAAGAGACCCAGTACTTC; cdr3_aa: CASVSTSSTSGGGRQETQYF; v_call: TRBV2; d_call: TRBD2; j_call: TRBJ2-5; clone_size: -